This record covers a single T cell receptor beta chain. Its antigen is still unknown. This CDR3 has 16 amino acids. Trimming stripped 6 bases from V and 9 bases from J, with 24 bases between. CDR1 is MGHDK, CDR2 SYGVNS, per germline. The data were taken from a study of T cell repertoires in cytomegalovirus infection. The study, taken as a whole, reports: Public TCR beta family frequency separated CMV-and-HLA carriers, including in an independent cohort. Across the ex vivo response, the dominant clonotypes were HLA-C-restricted CMV-specific TCR beta clonotypes.

TCRdb reanalysed the reads using MiXCR and keeps one entry per CDR3 protein. The repertoire consists of roughly 920,000 distinct CDR3 sequences, with approximately 31% occurring once and the leading ten covering roughly 12%. The sequencing here drew on cultured CD8+ T cells from PBMCs, taken from culture after CMV antigen stimulation. The chain links TRBV25-1 to TRBJ2-1, with D perhaps matching TRBD1 or TRBD2 (5 bases each). The clonotype was recovered from a human donor in good health (CMV status not recorded). Some clones in this sample may be carry-over from other donors' samples. This CDR3 reads CASRRGVGRGVGEQFF. The CDR3 coding sequence is TGTGCCAGCAGAAGAGGTGTAGGACGGGGCGTCGGTGAGCAGTTCTTC.